The 23 T cell receptor beta chains in this list originate from one sample, sequenced in a study of blood T cells in healthy people across ages. Primers used in a second PCR of roughly 6 to 11 cycles were a sample-barcoded 5' primer and a J-beta primer mix. Each CDR3 protein is one row after TCRdb ran MiXCR on the 5' RACE reads. The profile shows 1.4 million or so distinct CDR3 sequences, about 45% of them singletons. The sequenced material came from blood. The receptor set was obtained from a woman aged 18-29 years in good health.

V is TRBV4-2 and J is TRBJ2-2, with TRBD1 matching 7 bases. Per germline, CDR1 LGHNA and CDR2 YNFKEQ. V lost 2 bases, J lost 1 base, and 4 bases stayed unmatched. The CDR3 is 16 residues long. CDR3 nucleotide sequence: TGTGCCAGCAGCCAAAGCCCAGGGGGGAACACCGGGGAGCTGTTTTTT. Protein product: CASSQSPGGNTGELFF.

This clonotype appeared a single time. The rearrangement joins TRBV14 to TRBJ2-3, with D hard to call. V shed 1 base and J shed 6 bases, with 11 bases lying between them. This CDR3 is built from 14 residues. In germline, CDR1 is SGHDN, CDR2 FVKESK. The chain's CDR3 is CASSQVHWADTQYF. The CDR3 nucleotides are TGTGCCAGCAGCCAAGTCCACTGGGCCGATACGCAGTATTTT.

This clonotype came up a few times. This sequence joins TRBV5-1 and TRBJ1-2; D ambiguous. Trimming pared 0 bases from V and 3 bases from J, leaving 9 bases between. Germline V gene data show CDR1 as SGHRS and CDR2 as YFSETQ. This CDR3 has 14 amino acids. CDR3 sequence (DNA): TGCGCCAGCAGCTTGGACCGCCCGGACTATGGCTACACCTTC. Its protein product is CASSLDRPDYGYTF.

This clonotype turned up a few times. The V call is TRBV20-1, the J call TRBJ2-4; D gene uncertain. The end of the DNA is better explained by TRBJ2-7, so the J call may be wrong. CDR1 is DFQATT, CDR2 SNEGSKA, per germline (reference sequence). The CDR3 runs to 13 residues. CDR3 nucleotide sequence: TGCAGAGCGAGCAGCCACACTTCTTACGAGCAGTACTTC. It specifies CRASSHTSYEQYF.

The chain uses TRBV6-2 or TRBV6-3 and TRBJ2-1, with no clear D. This CDR3 contains 12 residues. V lost 2 bases, J lost 8 bases, and 7 bases lay in between. From germline, CDR1 is MNHEY and CDR2 SVGEGT. The CDR3 sequence: CASSYPSYEQFF. The CDR3 bases are TGTGCCAGCAGTTACCCCTCTTATGAGCAGTTCTTC.

The chain employs TRBV7-9 and TRBJ2-2; 8 bases map to TRBD2. V lost 4 bases, J lost 7 bases, and 14 bases stayed unmatched. The V gene's germline CDR1 is SEHNR and CDR2 FQNEAQ (reference sequence). The CDR3 has 17 residues. The CDR3 nucleotides read TGTGCCAGCAGCTCACCGGGACTAGTAGGAGCTCGCGGGGAGCTGTTTTTT. Translating gives CASSSPGLVGARGELFF.

This clonotype has at least ten counts. The chain uses TRBV6-5 and TRBJ2-1; 7 nucleotides agree with TRBD1. The CDR3 runs to 13 residues. From germline, CDR1 is MNHEY and CDR2 SVGAGI. V lost 6 bases to trimming and J lost 4 bases; unmatched junction nucleotides: 3. CDR3 bases: TGTGCCAGCAGGAACAGGGGTTACAATGAGCAGTTCTTC. Translated, it gives CASRNRGYNEQFF.

The V and J genes are TRBV28 and TRBJ2-1; TRBD1 matches 8 bases. The trim removed 2 bases at V and 5 bases at J, leaving 5 bases unmatched. This CDR3 is 15 amino acids long. CDR1 MDHEN and CDR2 SYDVKM come from the germline V gene. CDR3 coding DNA: TGTGCCAGCAGTTTAGCTCGGACAGGGAACAATGAGCAGTTCTTC. Its translation: CASSLARTGNNEQFF.

The CDR3: CASSRLAGPYNEQYF. The CDR3, as DNA: TGCGCCAGCAGCCGTCTAGCGGGGCCCTACAATGAGCAGTACTTC. The V and J genes are TRBV4-3 and TRBJ2-1, with 9 bases that match TRBD2. The DNA end favors TRBJ2-7, so the J call may be wrong. Germline CDR1 reads LGHNA; CDR2 reads YSLEER. The length of the CDR3 is 15 residues.

The V call is TRBV20-1, the J call TRBJ2-5; TRBD2 aligns across 9 bases. V lost 3 bases to trimming and J lost 5 bases; unmatched junction nucleotides: 10. CDR1 is DFQATT and CDR2 is SNEGSKA in the germline V gene (reference sequence). The CDR3 is made up of 15 amino acids. The CDR3 loop reads CSASGSAGGTETQYF. In DNA, the CDR3 is TGCAGTGCTAGTGGTTCCGCGGGAGGGACGGAGACCCAGTACTTC.

This sequence joins TRBV27 and TRBJ2-1, with TRBD2 matching over 10 bases. The CDR3 length is 15 residues. The ends lost 6 bases at V and 7 bases at J; junction bases unmatched: 9. Germline V gene sequence: CDR1 MNHEY, CDR2 SMNVEV (reference sequence). The CDR3 protein is CASRGSGGAVNEQFF. The CDR3 bases are TGTGCCAGCAGAGGAAGCGGGGGGGCCGTGAATGAGCAGTTCTTC.

The sample holds many counts of this clonotype. The genes are TRBV5-1 and TRBJ2-5; no clear D. The ends were cut back, 5 bases at V and 4 bases at J, with 6 bases in the middle. CDR1 is SGHRS, CDR2 YFSETQ, per germline. CDR3 length equals 11 residues. The chain's CDR3 is CASRTAETQYF. The CDR3 nucleotides read TGCGCCAGCAGGACTGCAGAGACCCAGTACTTC.

The DNA of the CDR3 is TGTGCCAGCAGCATCAATGTGGGGTTGGGCTACACCTTC. Translation gives CASSINVGLGYTF. The gene calls are TRBV14 and TRBJ1-2; D unresolved. Per germline, CDR1 SGHDN and CDR2 FVKESK. Between the trimmed V and J ends, which lost 5 bases and 8 bases, there was a span of 15 bases. CDR3 length equals 13 residues.

A word on this clonotype: A read error may produce the germline difference seen at one junction end. This CDR3 is CASSQFYGGQPRHF. DNA for the CDR3: TGCGCCAGCAGCCAGTTTTACGGTGGTCAGCCCCGGCATTTT. The chain recombines TRBV4-3 with TRBJ1-5; D remains ambiguous. This CDR3 comprises 14 residues. The germline gives CDR1 LGHNA, CDR2 YSLEER.

This chain connects TRBV5-1 to TRBJ2-1; TRBD1 or TRBD2 may be the D gene (5 bases each). The CDR3 runs to 15 residues. Per the germline V gene, CDR1 is SGHRS and CDR2 is YFSETQ. Trimming left V 5 bases short and J 0 bases short, with 12 bases between. The CDR3 sequence is CASRSGTYSYNEQFF. CDR3 nucleotides: TGCGCCAGCAGATCCGGGACCTACTCCTACAATGAGCAGTTCTTC.

In this sample, this clonotype turned up a few times. The chain recombines TRBV10-3 with TRBJ2-1; D is undetermined. The CDR3 consists of 14 residues. Germline CDR1 reads ENHRY; CDR2 reads SYGVKD. The V end was cut by 0 bases, the J end by 9 bases, with 12 bases between. The CDR3 is CAISESVGLSEQFF. The CDR3 nucleotides are TGTGCCATCAGTGAGTCGGTGGGGTTGAGTGAGCAGTTCTTC.

This chain joins TRBV28 and TRBJ1-2; 8 bases are a match to TRBD1. V shed 6 bases, J shed 2 bases, and the junction held 11 bases outside the gene matches. Germline CDR1 MDHEN, CDR2 SYDVKM. This CDR3 is 16 amino acids long. CDR3 DNA sequence: TGTGCCAGCAGCTTTATAAGACGGGACAGGAACTATGGCTACACCTTC. As protein: CASSFIRRDRNYGYTF.

In this sample, this clonotype turned up a few times. The gene calls are TRBV28 and TRBJ2-7; tentative D call: TRBD1 (5 bases). This CDR3 comprises 14 residues. The germline CDR1 and CDR2 sequences are MDHEN and SYDVKM. V was trimmed by 1 base and J by 2 bases, leaving 9 bases between them. CDR3 in DNA: TGTGCCAGCAGTTTATCCCAGGGTACCTACGAGCAGTACTTC. Amino acid sequence: CASSLSQGTYEQYF.

The sample holds a few counts of this clonotype. This rearrangement joins TRBV4-1 to TRBJ2-4, with D unclear. Germline V gene lookup returns CDR1 MGHRA and CDR2 YSYEKL. This CDR3 has 17 residues. The V gene lost 5 bases and the J gene lost 0 bases, with 17 bases spanning the gap. This chain's CDR3 is CASSEKRKELAKNIQYF. Here the CDR3 DNA reads TGCGCCAGCAGCGAGAAGAGGAAGGAACTAGCCAAAAACATTCAGTACTTC.

The J gene is TRBJ1-5, the V gene TRBV6-2 or TRBV6-3; TRBD1 is a possible D gene (6 bases). The V end was cut by 10 bases, the J end by 1 base, with 20 bases between. The CDR3 has 16 residues. Looked up from germline, CDR1 is MNHEY and CDR2 is SVGEGT. The CDR3 DNA follows: TGTGCCACCAGGGACGGGGGGCCCATAAGCAATCAGCCCCAGCATTTT. The encoded protein is CATRDGGPISNQPQHF.

A note on this clonotype: Germline is not matched at one junction end, which may reflect a read error. This rearrangement joins TRBV30 to TRBJ2-1, with D perhaps matching TRBD2 (6 bases). Germline V gene sequence: CDR1 GTSNPN, CDR2 SVGIG (reference sequence). The CDR3 has 14 residues. The CDR3 here is CAWNRWRGYNERFF. The CDR3 DNA reads as TGTGCCTGGAATCGCTGGCGGGGTTACAATGAGCGGTTCTTC.

The table lists this clonotype with a few counts. The V gene is TRBV27, the J gene TRBJ2-1; no reliable D call. This CDR3 spans 11 amino acids. V was shortened by 6 bases and J by 8 bases, with 8 bases between the two germline ends. The germline CDR1 and CDR2 sequences are MNHEY and SMNVEV (reference sequence). DNA for the CDR3: TGTGCCAGCAGAGAGTGGGATGAGCAGTTCTTC. It codes for CASREWDEQFF.

The chain joins TRBV29-1 to TRBJ1-5; D may be TRBD1 (6 bases). This CDR3 has 14 amino acids. The germline V and J ends were trimmed by 6 bases and 0 bases, with 12 bases remaining between them. Germline values: CDR1 SQVTM, CDR2 ANQGSEA. The CDR3 spells CSVADRNSNQPQHF. DNA of the CDR3: TGCAGCGTCGCGGACAGAAATAGCAATCAGCCCCAGCATTTT.